This entry features one T cell receptor (beta chain) sequence. Its matching antigen is unknown. The data belong to a study of cytomegalovirus exposure and HLA in healthy donors. General study points: The majority of TCR sequences were rare, yet some public TCRs appeared in many donors.

This CDR3 contains 13 residues. CDR1 is SGHDN and CDR2 is FVKESK in the germline V gene. Trimming stripped 2 bases from V and 4 bases from J, with 9 bases between. The protocol was immunoSEQ multiplex PCR, while the TCRdb copy is restricted to in-frame clones and leaves out a portion. The profile covers about 160,000 clones, with around 96% appearing a single time and around 0.9% taken by the ten largest. The origin of this receptor is a young woman in good health and CMV-seronegative. V gene TRBV14 combines with J gene TRBJ2-7; no firm D call. Sequencing input: PBMCs. In DNA form, the CDR3 reads TGTGCCAGCAGCCAACCCGGTCCGTACGAGCAGTACTTC. Amino acids: CASSQPGPYEQYF. Complete variable domain (other parts from reference TRBV14 and TRBJ2-7): EAGVTQFPSHSVIEKGQTVTLRCDPISGHDNLYWYRRVMGKEIKFLLHFVKESKQDESGMPNNRFLAERTGGTYSTLKVQPAELEDSGVYFCASSQPGPYEQYFGPGTRLTVT.